This T cell receptor (beta chain) was observed in a study of shared clonotypes between healthy human individuals. Sequenced by immunoSEQ multiplex PCR; TCRdb stores in-frame clones only, minus some. Here the sample spans roughly 850,000 clones, 96% being singletons. Naive CD8 cells, CD45RO-negative and positively selected for CCR7, excluded terminally differentiated effector memory CD45RA+ cells. The CDR3 sequence is 17 residues long. The V and J ends lost 6 bases and 5 bases respectively, with 20 bases between them. CDR1 and CDR2 (germline): MDHEN, SYDVKM. The chain links TRBV28 to TRBJ2-6; D perhaps matches TRBD1 (6 bases). Sequenced input: naive CD8+ T cells sorted from blood. The sequence was collected from a man aged 25 to 40 in good health. This CDR3 is CASRNRDSSRWANVLTF. As DNA, the CDR3 is TGTGCCAGCAGGAACAGGGATTCCTCACGCTGGGCCAACGTCCTGACTTTC.